The 31 T cell receptor beta chains presented below share a single source sample, sequenced in a study of blood T cells in healthy people across ages. Using a J-beta primer mix together with a sample-barcoded 5' primer, a second PCR was run for about 6 to 12 cycles. TCRdb reanalysed the 5' RACE reads using MiXCR and keeps one entry per CDR3 protein. The sample gives about 570,000 distinct CDR3 sequences, about 26% of which show up once; about 3.9% is in the top ten. These same data were also listed under a study on T cells of mothers and their children.

Sequenced sample: blood. The source is a boy under 10 years old in good health.

This clonotype is a singleton in its sample. The J gene is TRBJ1-2, the V gene TRBV3-1; no firm D call. The V end lost 0 bases, the J end lost 4 bases, and 15 bases lay between the germline ends. The CDR3 length is 16 residues. CDR1 and CDR2 from the germline V gene are LGHDT and YNNKEL (reference sequence). The CDR3, as DNA: TGTGCCAGCAGCCAAGATAGGCGCTACTACGGCTATGGCTACACCTTC. Translated: CASSQDRRYYGYGYTF.

The chain recombines TRBV10-2 with TRBJ2-7, with D unclear. Germline assignment: CDR1 WSHSY and CDR2 SAAADI. With 6 bases removed from V and 2 bases from J, the gap between germline ends came to 11 bases. The CDR3 has 13 residues. CDR3 sequence reads: CASREPLAYEQYF. The CDR3, as DNA: TGCGCCAGCAGGGAACCACTGGCCTACGAGCAGTACTTC.

This clonotype was picked up a small number of times. This chain uses TRBV7-9 with TRBJ2-5, with TRBD1 as a possible D gene (5 bases). The CDR3 runs to 14 residues. V lost 5 bases and J lost 2, with 12 bases in between. Germline loops: CDR1 SEHNR, CDR2 FQNEAQ (reference sequence). This chain's CDR3 is CASSALTVQETQYF. As DNA, the CDR3 is TGTGCCAGCAGCGCCCTGACAGTTCAAGAGACCCAGTACTTC.

This clonotype was seen a few times. This rearrangement joins TRBV7-2 to TRBJ2-7, with 9 bases identical to TRBD1. This CDR3 has 15 residues. After removal of 1 base from V and 4 bases from J, the junction contained 5 bases not matched to a gene. Per the germline V gene, CDR1 is SGHTA and CDR2 is FQGNSA. CDR3: CASSLGTGGLYEQYF. DNA of the CDR3: TGTGCCAGCAGCTTAGGAACAGGGGGCCTATACGAGCAGTACTTC. Based on the CDR3 plus reference TRBV7-2 and TRBJ2-7, the full variable domain is GAGVSQSPSNKVTEKGKDVELRCDPISGHTALYWYRQSLGQGLEFLIYFQGNSAPDKSGLPSDRFSAERTGGSVSTLTIQRTQQEDSAVYLCASSLGTGGLYEQYFGPGTRLTVT.

The table lists this clonotype with a few counts. This chain joins TRBV7-9 and TRBJ2-4, with TRBD2 as a possible D gene (6 bases). Trimming took off 1 base at V and 9 bases at J, with 16 bases between the two ends. The germline V gene has CDR1 SEHNR and CDR2 FQNEAQ (reference sequence). This CDR3 has 15 amino acids. The CDR3 region has the DNA TGTGCCAGCAGCTTAGAGTCCCGGGAGAGAAGCATTCAGTACTTC. Its protein product is CASSLESRERSIQYF.

The chain couples TRBV27 to TRBJ1-5; D gene ambiguous. Trimming took 9 bases from V and 6 from J, leaving 18 bases between them. Germline assignment: CDR1 MNHEY and CDR2 SMNVEV (reference sequence). This CDR3 comprises 14 residues. CDR3 sequence reads: CASAPNPWGQPQHF. DNA of the CDR3: TGTGCCAGTGCGCCCAACCCATGGGGTCAGCCCCAGCATTTT.

This clonotype was found a few times. This could be a read error, since a much larger clone is one nucleotide away. The chain links TRBV25-1 to TRBJ1-2; tentatively, D is TRBD1 (6 bases). Looked up from germline, CDR1 is MGHDK and CDR2 is SYGVNS. The V end lost 2 bases, the J end lost 4 bases, and 23 bases lay between the germline ends. This CDR3 region has 18 residues. In nucleotides, the CDR3 is TGTGCCAGCAGTGAAACCACCGGGACATGGGGCTCTCTCTATGGCTACACCTTC. This codes for CASSETTGTWGSLYGYTF.

This clonotype has a count of ten or more. The chain uses TRBV5-5 and TRBJ2-1; no clear D. CDR1 and CDR2 (germline): SGHKS, YYEKEE (reference sequence). The CDR3 covers 14 residues. V lost 2 bases and J 5 bases, leaving 11 bases between the germline ends. In nucleotides, the CDR3 is TGTGCCAGCAGCTTTCTCAGCCTGAACAATGAGCAGTTCTTC. It specifies CASSFLSLNNEQFF.

This clonotype turned up a few times. A much larger clone lies one base from this, so it may be a read error. This chain connects TRBV20-1 to TRBJ1-4; D gene ambiguous. Trimming took off 6 bases at V and 5 bases at J, with 10 bases between the two ends. The CDR3 loop spans 12 amino acids. Germline CDR1 is DFQATT and CDR2 is SNEGSKA (reference sequence). The CDR3, as DNA: TGCAGTGCAAAGTCGAGAAATGAAAAACTGTTTTTT. This encodes CSAKSRNEKLFF.

This clonotype occurred a few times. V and J are TRBV12-3 or TRBV12-4 and TRBJ2-1; D possibly corresponds to TRBD2 (5 bases). V lost 6 bases and J 9 bases, leaving 15 bases between the germline ends. The CDR3 totals 13 residues. Written as DNA, the CDR3 is TGTGCCAGCAGCCAGTCGGCACTAGGTGAGCAGTTCTTC. Its translation: CASSQSALGEQFF.

The V gene is TRBV5-6, the J gene TRBJ2-7, with D possibly called TRBD1 or TRBD2 (5 bases each). Germline V lookup: CDR1 SGHDT, CDR2 YYEEEE. V was clipped by 2 bases and J by 6 bases, with 15 bases between them. CDR3 length equals 14 residues. CDR3 bases: TGTGCCAGCAGCTTTGGTGGGGGTCCTACCGAGCAGTACTTC. It is translated as CASSFGGGPTEQYF.

This clonotype has more than one count but fewer than ten. The chain uses TRBV3-1 and TRBJ2-1, with D tentatively TRBD1 (5 bases). Germline V CDR1 and CDR2: LGHDT, YNNKEL (reference sequence). This CDR3 contains 15 residues. The germline V and J ends were trimmed by 0 bases and 13 bases, with 19 bases remaining between them. DNA of the CDR3: TGTGCCAGCAGCCAAGAACTCGGTAGACAGACGGACCAGTTCTTC. Its translation: CASSQELGRQTDQFF.

This clonotype came up once. A read error may be the cause here, since a much bigger clone is one base away. V is TRBV12-3 or TRBV12-4 and J is TRBJ1-1; 7 bases line up with TRBD1. V shed 6 bases and J 0 bases; nucleotides not matched to a gene: 4. The length of the CDR3 is 14 residues. The CDR3 nucleotides read TGTGCCAGCAGACGGGGACAGTTGAACACTGAAGCTTTCTTT. It yields the protein CASRRGQLNTEAFF.

J is TRBJ2-5 and V is TRBV10-3, with 8 bases aligning to TRBD2. The end of the DNA is better explained by TRBJ2-1, so the J call may be wrong. The length of the CDR3 is 15 residues. The germline V gene has CDR1 ENHRY and CDR2 SYGVKD. The CDR3 DNA reads as TGTGCCATCAGTGATGGGGTGACTAGCGATTATGAGCAGTTCTTC. It codes for CAISDGVTSDYEQFF.

V is TRBV12-5 and J is TRBJ2-7; possible D gene TRBD2, 6 bases. CDR3 length: 18 residues. V lost 0 bases and J lost 2, with 20 bases in between. The germline V gene encodes CDR1 LGHNT and CDR2 FRNRAP. The CDR3 reads CASGLVRTRASETYEQYF. The CDR3 DNA reads as TGTGCTAGTGGTTTGGTACGAACAAGGGCTAGCGAAACCTACGAGCAGTACTTC.

The V call is TRBV12-3 or TRBV12-4, the J call TRBJ1-2; a weak D match, TRBD1 (6 bases). The V and J ends lost 3 bases and 8 bases respectively, with 13 bases between them. The CDR3 extends over 13 amino acids. Here the CDR3 DNA reads TGTGCCAGCAGTTTCGGGGGGCCGAGAGGCTACACCTTC. Its protein product is CASSFGGPRGYTF.

This clonotype was detected ten times or more. Written as DNA, the CDR3 is TGTGCCAGCAGCCAGGCCGGGGAGACCCAGTACTTC. It translates to CASSQAGETQYF. The chain carries TRBV3-1 and TRBJ2-5; D gene uncertain. CDR1 LGHDT and CDR2 YNNKEL come from the germline V gene (reference sequence). V gave up 3 bases and J gave up 5 bases, with 7 bases separating them. The CDR3 runs 12 residues.

The chain recombines TRBV9 with TRBJ2-7, with 7 bases fitting TRBD2. This CDR3 has 13 amino acids. Trimming cost V 0 bases and J 4 bases; bases outside gene matches: 1. The germline gives CDR1 SGDLS, CDR2 YYNGEE. The CDR3 loop reads CASSVDGGYEQYF. Written as DNA, the CDR3 is TGTGCCAGCAGCGTAGACGGGGGGTACGAGCAGTACTTC.

The chain links TRBV20-1 to TRBJ2-5, with 9 bases lining up with TRBD1. The DNA end favors TRBJ2-7, so the J call may be wrong. Germline values: CDR1 DFQATT, CDR2 SNEGSKA (reference sequence). The CDR3 length is 16 residues. CDR3 DNA sequence: TGCAGTGCTAGAGAACTGAGACAGGGGGTGTCCTACGAGCAGTACTTC. It yields the protein CSARELRQGVSYEQYF.

Only a few counts were recorded for this clonotype. The chain carries TRBV29-1 and TRBJ2-7; TRBD1 aligns across 7 bases. Germline assignment: CDR1 SQVTM and CDR2 ANQGSEA. V lost 3 bases to trimming and J lost 4 bases; unmatched junction nucleotides: 12. The CDR3 runs 15 residues. The CDR3 coding sequence is TGCAGCGTTGATGGGGCCGGCACAGGGGATTACGAGCAGTACTTC. Translation gives CSVDGAGTGDYEQYF.

Only a few counts were recorded for this clonotype. V gene TRBV5-1 combines with J gene TRBJ2-1; D might be TRBD1 or TRBD2, each matching 5 bases. V lost 8 bases and J 0 bases, leaving 21 bases between the germline ends. CDR1 and CDR2 (germline): SGHRS, YFSETQ. This CDR3 is 17 amino acids long. This chain's CDR3 is CASALALGRLSYNEQFF. Written as DNA, the CDR3 is TGCGCCAGTGCGCTTGCCTTGGGACGCCTCTCCTACAATGAGCAGTTCTTC.

The chain couples TRBV30 to TRBJ1-1; unclear D gene. V shed 0 bases and J shed 4 bases, with 3 bases lying between them. Germline loops: CDR1 GTSNPN, CDR2 SVGIG (reference sequence). The CDR3 extends over 11 amino acids. The CDR3 bases are TGTGCCTGGAGTGTAGTCACTGAAGCTTTCTTT. It codes for CAWSVVTEAFF.

This clonotype was seen a few times. The chain recombines TRBV3-1 with TRBJ1-1; D is unresolved. In germline, CDR1 is LGHDT, CDR2 YNNKEL (reference sequence). This CDR3 comprises 13 residues. The V and J ends lost 1 base and 6 bases respectively, with 9 bases between them. CDR3 bases: TGTGCCAGCAGCCAAGGGACGAAGGCTGAAGCTTTCTTT. It encodes CASSQGTKAEAFF.

The V and J genes are TRBV7-8 and TRBJ2-5; D is perhaps TRBD1 (6 bases). Germline V gene lookup returns CDR1 SGHVS and CDR2 FQNEAQ. V lost 5 bases, J lost 11 bases, and 18 bases lay in between. The CDR3 is 13 amino acids. The CDR3 region is CASSGRGTIKQYF. CDR3 sequence (DNA): TGTGCCAGCAGCGGCCGTGGGACAATAAAGCAGTACTTC.

The J gene is TRBJ2-2, the V gene TRBV28; 7 bases are a match to TRBD1. V was clipped by 4 bases and J by 7 bases; unmatched bases: 9. This CDR3 spans 15 amino acids. Germline loops: CDR1 MDHEN, CDR2 SYDVKM. The CDR3: CASSSPRGQDGELFF. The CDR3 DNA follows: TGTGCCAGCAGTTCCCCAAGGGGGCAAGACGGGGAGCTGTTTTTT. Based on the CDR3 plus reference TRBV28 and TRBJ2-2, the full variable domain is DVKVTQSSRYLVKRTGEKVFLECVQDMDHENMFWYRQDPGLGLRLIYFSYDVKMKEKGDIPEGYSVSREKKERFSLILESASTNQTSMYLCASSSPRGQDGELFFGEGSRLTVL.

This clonotype was seen a few times. The chain couples TRBV29-1 to TRBJ2-3; weak D call: TRBD1 (6 bases). This CDR3 contains 13 residues. Trimming took off 7 bases at V and 2 bases at J, with 13 bases between the two ends. The germline V gene encodes CDR1 SQVTM and CDR2 ANQGSEA. The CDR3: CSANRASTDTQYF. The CDR3 DNA is TGCAGCGCAAACAGGGCATCCACAGATACGCAGTATTTT.

This clonotype was observed a handful of times. V and J are TRBV6-6 and TRBJ2-1; D uncertain. The DNA matches TRBJ2-5 better at its end, which makes the J call doubtful. Germline loops: CDR1 MNHNY, CDR2 SVGAGI (reference sequence). There are 12 residues in the CDR3. Written as DNA, the CDR3 is TGTGCCAGCAGTTCCGAATACGGGACCCAGTACTTC. It encodes CASSSEYGTQYF.

This chain uses TRBV6-5 with TRBJ2-2; D gene unclear. The CDR3 is made up of 18 amino acids. Trimming shortened V by 4 bases and J by 0 bases, and 18 bases separated the two germline ends. CDR1 and CDR2 (germline): MNHEY, SVGAGI. CDR3: CASSSILGGVSNTGELFF. CDR3 DNA sequence: TGTGCCAGCAGTTCGATTCTTGGCGGAGTCTCGAACACCGGGGAGCTGTTTTTT.

This clonotype was counted only a few times. V and J are TRBV29-1 and TRBJ2-6; D uncertain. The germline V and J ends were trimmed by 8 bases and 0 bases, with 8 bases remaining between them. Germline V lookup: CDR1 SQVTM, CDR2 ANQGSEA. The CDR3 spans 13 residues. CDR3 in amino acids: CSPVCSGANVLTF. The CDR3 DNA sequence: TGCAGCCCTGTATGCTCTGGGGCCAACGTCCTGACTTTC.

The CDR3 loop is CASTAGGVSSGANVLTF. The CDR3 DNA is TGTGCCAGCACAGCAGGCGGGGTTTCATCTGGGGCCAACGTCCTGACTTTC. The rearrangement links TRBV28 to TRBJ2-6; D possibly corresponds to TRBD2 (6 bases). V was cut by 7 bases and J by 1 base, with 17 bases left in between. The CDR3 contains 17 residues. Per the germline V gene, CDR1 is MDHEN and CDR2 is SYDVKM.

V is TRBV9 and J is TRBJ1-2; D not resolved. Germline values: CDR1 SGDLS, CDR2 YYNGEE. Trimming shortened V by 3 bases and J by 4 bases, and 16 bases separated the two germline ends. This CDR3 is built from 15 residues. CDR3 nucleotide sequence: TGTGCCAGCAGCGCTCGGGCAGGTGGGGTCTATGGCTACACCTTC. This gives the protein CASSARAGGVYGYTF.